Below, 29 T cell receptor beta chains from the same sample are listed, as sequenced in a study of immune heterogeneity within non-small cell lung tumors. The template consisted of bulk tumor genomic DNA, with approximately 630 ng used per sample. Doctors removed several biopsies from each primary tumor during surgery, keeping them far apart. Curative surgery was undertaken by patients, who had untreated, newly diagnosed non-small cell lung cancer. Multiplex PCR with 32 V and 13 J primers amplified TCR beta CDR3. TCRdb re-analysed the multiplex PCR reads in MiXCR, keeping a single row per CDR3 protein. Counted here are just over 15,000 distinct CDR3 sequences, about 30% occurring once; the ten biggest clones make up less than 5%. The sequenced sample consisted of lung tumor tissue. The source is a man aged 35 to 55 with non-small cell lung cancer.

Comments on this clonotype: This may come from a read error, since a much larger clone is one base off. The chain links TRBV27 to TRBJ1-2, with D uncertain. This CDR3 is 15 amino acids long. V was pared by 0 bases and J by 8 bases, with 16 bases between. Germline loops: CDR1 MNHEY, CDR2 SMNVEV (reference sequence). The CDR3 region has the DNA TGTGCCAGCAGTTTATCGCAGTGGGCCTATAGGGGCTACACCTTC. It is translated as CASSLSQWAYRGYTF.

This clonotype was observed a handful of times. CDR3 sequence: CASNTGTQYTEAFF. The CDR3 coding sequence is TGTGCCAGCAACACCGGGACCCAATACACTGAAGCTTTCTTT. J is TRBJ1-1 and V is TRBV2; possibly TRBD1 for D (5 bases). This CDR3 has 14 amino acids. The V and J ends lost 7 bases and 3 bases respectively, with 15 bases between them. Germline V gene lookup returns CDR1 SNHLY and CDR2 FYNNEI.

Only a few counts were recorded for this clonotype. V is TRBV25-1 and J is TRBJ2-1; 7 bases line up with TRBD1. Germline assignment: CDR1 MGHDK and CDR2 SYGVNS. The length of the CDR3 is 11 residues. V was pared by 8 bases and J by 13 bases, with 8 bases of the junction left unmatched. CDR3 loop: CASLLDRVQFF. CDR3 nucleotide sequence: TGTGCCAGCCTCCTCGACAGGGTCCAGTTCTTC.

The CDR3 DNA sequence: TGTGCCAGCAGCTTACTCAGGGTGGGCAATGAGCAGTTCTTC. Amino acids: CASSLLRVGNEQFF. This sequence joins TRBV5-5 and TRBJ2-1; D may be TRBD1 (5 bases). This CDR3 comprises 14 residues. The V and J ends lost 2 bases and 6 bases respectively, with 12 bases between them. Germline lookup yields CDR1 SGHKS and CDR2 YYEKEE (reference sequence). Supplemented by reference TRBV5-5 and TRBJ2-1, the full variable domain reads DAGVTQSPTHLIKTRGQQVTLRCSPISGHKSVSWYQQVLGQGPQFIFQYYEKEERGRGNFPDRFSARQFPNYSSELNVNALLLGDSALYLCASSLLRVGNEQFFGPGTRLTVL.

The chain recombines TRBV5-6 with TRBJ1-2; possibly TRBD1 for D (6 bases). The CDR3 is 12 residues long. Deletions cut 6 bases from V and 7 bases from J, with 13 bases between. CDR1 and CDR2 from the germline V gene are SGHDT and YYEEEE. The CDR3 region has the DNA TGTGCCAGCACCTATCAAGGGGGTGGCTACACCTTC. Amino acids: CASTYQGGGYTF.

Concerning this clonotype: A much larger clone is a single base away; this may be a read error. CDR3 residues: CASSPGLGRGNERFF. The CDR3 region has the DNA TGTGCCAGCAGTCCGGGACTAGGAAGGGGGAATGAGCGGTTCTTC. V and J are TRBV6-2 or TRBV6-3 and TRBJ2-1; 8 nucleotides line up with TRBD2. The CDR3 runs 15 residues. The germline CDR1 and CDR2 sequences are MNHEY and SVGEGT.

Note on this clonotype: With a much larger clone just one base away, this may be a read error. The chain uses TRBV20-1 and TRBJ2-7; D perhaps matches TRBD2 (5 bases). Germline-derived CDR1 and CDR2 are DFQATT and SNEGSKA (reference sequence). The CDR3 covers 11 residues. CDR3 coding DNA: TGCAGTACTAGAGCGACGTCAGAGCAGTACTTC. Translating gives CSTRATSEQYF.

This clonotype was counted many times. V gene TRBV6-6 combines with J gene TRBJ1-1; tentative D call: TRBD1 (5 bases). The CDR3 sequence is 13 residues long. Trimming pared 4 bases from V and 6 bases from J, leaving 12 bases between. Germline V gene sequence: CDR1 MNHNY, CDR2 SVGAGI (reference sequence). The CDR3, as DNA: TGTGCCAGCAGTTTTACTGGGGGGGCTGAAGCTTTCTTT. Translation gives CASSFTGGAEAFF.

With respect to this clonotype: A much larger clone lies a single base off, so this may be a read error. The gene calls are TRBV12-3 or TRBV12-4 and TRBJ2-3; a weak D match, TRBD1 (5 bases). The CDR3 length is 16 residues. The CDR3 DNA reads as TGTGCCAGCATTTTAAACAGGCGGATTCTCACAGATACGCAGTATTTT. Translated, it gives CASILNRRILTDTQYF.

This clonotype was counted at least ten times. The chain employs TRBV4-2 and TRBJ2-7; 11 bases fit TRBD2. The V segment lost 1 base and the J segment 4 bases; nucleotides outside the gene matches: 3. The V gene's germline CDR1 is LGHNA and CDR2 YNFKEQ. This CDR3 spans 15 amino acids. The DNA for the CDR3 is TGTGCCAGCAGCCAAGTAGCGGGAGGGAATTACGAGCAGTACTTC. This gives the protein CASSQVAGGNYEQYF.

By proportion, this clonotype is medium-sized. V gene TRBV20-1 combines with J gene TRBJ2-7, with 12 positions matching TRBD1. J gave up 7 bases and V 0 bases, and 10 bases lay outside the gene matches. The CDR3 has 16 amino acids. Germline loops: CDR1 DFQATT, CDR2 SNEGSKA (reference sequence). The chain's CDR3 is CSARDPGTGGRWEQYF. Written as DNA, the CDR3 is TGCAGTGCTAGAGATCCCGGGACAGGGGGCCGCTGGGAGCAGTACTTC.

This rearrangement joins TRBV11-2 to TRBJ2-1; 13 positions match TRBD2. The CDR3 loop spans 15 amino acids. CDR1 is SGHAT, CDR2 FQNNGV, per germline. The junction had 6 bases not matched to a gene; V was cut back by 5 bases and J by 8 bases. The CDR3 region is CASSVLAGGPYEQFF. The CDR3 nucleotides read TGTGCCAGCAGCGTACTAGCGGGAGGGCCTTATGAGCAGTTCTTC. Using reference TRBV11-2 and TRBJ2-1 for the parts outside the CDR3, the full variable domain is EAGVAQSPRYKIIEKRQSVAFWCNPISGHATLYWYQQILGQGPKLLIQFQNNGVVDDSQLPKDRFSAERLKGVDSTLKIQPAKLEDSAVYLCASSVLAGGPYEQFFGPGTRLTVL.

This clonotype was counted ten times or more. J is TRBJ2-2 and V is TRBV19, with 9 bases fitting TRBD1. The CDR3 sequence is 15 residues long. In germline, CDR1 is LNHDA, CDR2 SQIVND (reference sequence). V lost 5 bases, J lost 4 bases, and 5 bases stayed unmatched. The DNA for the CDR3 is TGTGCCAGTAGTCGGGACAGGGAATTCACCGGGGAGCTGTTTTTT. It translates to CASSRDREFTGELFF.

Turning to this clonotype: The junction does not match germline at one end; this may be a read error. The chain uses TRBV20-1 and TRBJ2-7, with 10 bases matching TRBD1. This CDR3 is built from 14 residues. Germline loops: CDR1 DFQATT, CDR2 SNEGSKA (reference sequence). The CDR3 here is CSAQIRDRGYEQHF. The CDR3 DNA follows: TGCAGTGCTCAAATCCGGGACAGGGGTTACGAGCAGCACTTC.

V gene TRBV2 combines with J gene TRBJ2-1; 7 nucleotides match TRBD1. The germline V gene has CDR1 SNHLY and CDR2 FYNNEI. The J segment lost 6 bases and the V segment lost 2 bases, leaving 7 bases of the junction unmatched. The CDR3 consists of 15 residues. The CDR3: CASSEYRQGSNEQFF. The CDR3 DNA reads TGTGCCAGCAGTGAATATAGACAGGGTTCCAATGAGCAGTTCTTC.

With regard to this clonotype: This may be a read error, as it is one base from a much larger clone. The CDR3 loop is CASSANREQYF. The CDR3 region has the DNA TGTGCCAGCAGCGCGAACAGGGAGCAGTACTTC. The V and J genes are TRBV11-3 and TRBJ2-7; a possible D gene is TRBD1 (5 bases). V lost 5 bases to trimming and J lost 7 bases, with 9 bases between them. Germline CDR1 is SGHNT and CDR2 is YENEEA. The CDR3 length is 11 residues.

The chain joins TRBV18 to TRBJ2-7, with 7 bases fitting TRBD1. The germline CDR1 and CDR2 sequences are KGHSH and LQKENI. Trimming cost V 2 bases and J 0 bases; bases outside gene matches: 1. The CDR3 contains 14 residues. The CDR3 reads CASSPGTDSYEQYF. In nucleotides, the CDR3 is TGTGCCAGCTCACCAGGGACAGACTCCTACGAGCAGTACTTC.

About this clonotype itself: A clone one base away is much larger, so this may be a read error. The J gene is TRBJ2-7, the V gene TRBV4-1; D is possibly TRBD1 (6 bases). Germline-derived CDR1 and CDR2 are MGHRA and YSYEKL. V lost 3 bases and J 5 bases, leaving 14 bases between the germline ends. The length of the CDR3 is 14 residues. The CDR3 coding sequence is TGCGCCAGCAGCCACGGGGCAGGGGTCGACGAGCAGTACTTC. This translates into CASSHGAGVDEQYF.

This clonotype occurred many times. The rearrangement joins TRBV20-1 to TRBJ1-6; tentatively, D is TRBD1 (5 bases). Germline CDR1 is DFQATT and CDR2 is SNEGSKA (reference sequence). This CDR3 has 16 amino acids. With 0 bases removed from V and 3 bases from J, the gap between germline ends came to 12 bases. Written as DNA, the CDR3 is TGCAGTGCTAGAGATAACCGGGGGTACTATAATTCACCCCTCCACTTT. This translates into CSARDNRGYYNSPLHF.

By proportion, this clonotype is medium-sized. V usage is TRBV20-1 and J usage is TRBJ2-7; the match to TRBD2 covers 15 bases. With V trimmed by 3 bases and J by 4 bases, 1 base remained unmatched. In germline, CDR1 is DFQATT, CDR2 SNEGSKA (reference sequence). The CDR3 spans 14 residues. DNA of the CDR3: TGCAGTGCTAGGGGACTAGCGGGAGGTTACGAGCAGTACTTC. Its translation: CSARGLAGGYEQYF.

This clonotype has a count of ten or more. The chain couples TRBV7-2 to TRBJ1-2; D may be TRBD1 (6 bases). Trimming left V 2 bases short and J 7 bases short, with 14 bases between. Germline-derived CDR1 and CDR2 are SGHTA and FQGNSA. This CDR3 contains 14 residues. CDR3 protein: CASSLSWQGTGYTF. The CDR3 DNA reads TGTGCCAGCAGCTTATCTTGGCAGGGGACTGGCTACACCTTC.

Remarks on this clonotype: At one of its ends the junction is not consistent with the germline gene, which may arise from a read error. The CDR3 DNA is TGTGCCAGCAGTATAGGCGGGAGGCGATTTAATGAGCAGTTCTTC. Residues: CASSIGGRRFNEQFF. The chain carries TRBV19 and TRBJ2-1, with 8 bases aligning to TRBD2. From germline, CDR1 is LNHDA and CDR2 SQIVND (reference sequence). CDR3 length: 15 residues.

Points on this clonotype: This sequence may be a read error, since a much larger clone differs from it by one base. This chain uses TRBV19 with TRBJ2-3; no clear D. This CDR3 is built from 13 residues. V was pared by 3 bases and J by 1 base, with 5 bases between. Germline V gene data show CDR1 as LNHDA and CDR2 as SQIVND (reference sequence). CDR3 amino acids: CASSIVRTDTQYF. In DNA form, the CDR3 reads TGTGCCAGTAGTATTGTACGCACAGATACGCAGTATTTT. The whole variable domain, remainder taken from reference TRBV19 and TRBJ2-3, is DGGITQSPKYLFRKEGQNVTLSCEQNLNHDAMYWYRQDPGQGLRLIYYSQIVNDFQKGDIAEGYSVSREKKESFPLTVTSAQKNPTAFYLCASSIVRTDTQYFGPGTRLTVL.

Note on this clonotype: It may be a read error: a sequence one base away is much more abundant. The chain is built from TRBV7-3 and TRBJ2-7; D possibly corresponds to TRBD1 (7 bases). The CDR3 is 14 amino acids. The V end lost 1 base, the J end lost 10 bases, and 17 bases lay between the germline ends. The germline gives CDR1 SGHTA, CDR2 FQGTGA. The CDR3 reads CASSLNPGGGDQYF. The CDR3 region has the DNA TGTGCCAGCAGCTTAAATCCAGGGGGAGGCGATCAGTACTTC. Looking up the rest from reference TRBV7-3 and TRBJ2-7 gives the full variable domain: GAGVSQTPSNKVTEKGKYVELRCDPISGHTALYWYRQSLGQGPEFLIYFQGTGAADDSGLPNDRFFAVRPEGSVSTLKIQRTERGDSAVYLCASSLNPGGGDQYFGPGTRLTVT.

A note on this clonotype: A much larger clone differs from this one at a single base, so this may be a read error. The chain couples TRBV28 to TRBJ2-7; a weak D match, TRBD2 (6 bases). The V end was cut by 6 bases, the J end by 4 bases, with 10 bases between. Germline assignment: CDR1 MDHEN and CDR2 SYDVKM. The CDR3 contains 12 residues. CDR3 sequence (DNA): TGTGCCAGCAGGCCGGGGGATTACGAGCAGTACTTC. Translated, it gives CASRPGDYEQYF.

This clonotype is classed as medium-sized. The rearrangement uses TRBV18 and TRBJ2-7, with D perhaps TRBD2 (6 bases). Trimming left V 0 bases short and J 7 bases short, with 16 bases between. Germline V gives CDR1 KGHSH, CDR2 LQKENI. The CDR3 spans 15 residues. The CDR3 region is CASSPPAGSPEEQYF. The CDR3 DNA follows: TGTGCCAGCTCACCACCCGCGGGGTCTCCGGAAGAGCAGTACTTC.

This sequence joins TRBV14 and TRBJ2-2; D is undetermined. Trimming took 4 bases from V and 3 from J, leaving 6 bases between them. Germline V CDR1 and CDR2: SGHDN, FVKESK. The CDR3 totals 13 residues. CDR3 sequence (DNA): TGTGCCAGCAGCCCGCGGTACACCGGGGAGCTGTTTTTT. Protein sequence: CASSPRYTGELFF.

This clonotype was detected many times. The gene calls are TRBV19 and TRBJ2-3; unclear D gene. Trimming removed 4 bases from V and 8 bases from J, with 13 bases in between. The germline gives CDR1 LNHDA, CDR2 SQIVND (reference sequence). The CDR3 runs 13 residues. CDR3 loop: CASSTQNMGTQYF. The CDR3 nucleotides read TGTGCCAGTAGTACTCAGAACATGGGTACGCAGTATTTT.

Concerning this clonotype itself: A much larger clonotype is one base distant, so this may be a read error. The V call is TRBV5-1, the J call TRBJ2-1; 9 positions agree with TRBD2. Germline V gives CDR1 SGHRS, CDR2 YFSETQ. The length of the CDR3 is 14 residues. The CDR3 reads CASRENSGSNDQFF. The CDR3 coding sequence is TGCGCCAGCAGAGAAAATAGCGGGAGCAATGATCAGTTCTTC.